The T cell receptor beta chain under discussion was sequenced for a study of T cells after yellow fever vaccination. Study observations and caveats: There was a possibility that FACS-sorted repertoires contained abundant clonotypes contaminating from the bulk population. Among primary-vaccination clones, most reappeared after the booster, at 95% to 96% for CD4 and 85% to 90% for CD8. A minor fraction of clonotypes spanned both CD4 and CD8 compartments.

V trimming: 1 base; J trimming: 3 bases; junction bases outside the gene matches: 13. Germline V gene data show CDR1 as SQVTM and CDR2 as ANQGSEA. CDR3 length: 17 residues. This clonotype occurred a few times. Its target is unknown. 5'RACE template switching generated TCR cDNA, adding a universal primer site and UMIs. From the 5' RACE reads, TCRdb called clonotypes with MiXCR, one entry per CDR3 protein. The profile shows just over 250,000 distinct CDR3 sequences, 5.2% of them singletons. The receptor comes from a man between 18 and 29 years old who received the YFV17D yellow fever vaccine. Source: CD4+ T cells sorted from PBMCs, taken on the day of the yellow fever booster vaccination. J is TRBJ1-1 and V is TRBV29-1; 8 positions match TRBD1. The CDR3 coding sequence is TGCAGCGTTGAAGGGGCAGGGGGCGTTCGATTGGACACTGAAGCTTTCTTT. Translated: CSVEGAGGVRLDTEAFF.